This T cell receptor (beta chain) was identified during a study of T cells in Graves' hyperthyroidism and ophthalmopathy. The study, taken as a whole, reports: The model forecast ophthalmopathy, anticipating it by a median about 6.5 months before onset. Most clonotypes expanded in thyroid above 0.001 were likewise present in blood.

Germline V CDR1 and CDR2: SSHAT, FNYEAQ (reference sequence). This CDR3 has 16 residues. Amplification yielded TCR beta CDR3 regions, with RNA transcripts as the source. Using the HTBI primer set, a first-round RT-PCR was run on the TCR CDR3. TCRdb passed the multiplex PCR reads through MiXCR, listing each CDR3 protein once. The sample has hundreds of thousands of distinct CDR3 sequences, 45% seen once. Lactation, pregnancy, other autoimmune disease or uncontrolled infection led to exclusion of patients. For the diagnoses, clinical symptoms, serum thyroxine and TRAb, thyroid ultrasound and orbital computed tomography were used. This clonotype has ten or more counts. Its antigen is unknown. The junction and the germline gene differ at one end; a read error may be behind it.

This receptor was taken from an adult man with Graves' disease, either hyperthyroidism or ophthalmopathy (not recorded which). Input material: peripheral blood or thyroid tissue (not recorded which). V is TRBV7-7 and J is TRBJ2-5; no definite D call. The CDR3, as DNA: TGTGCTAGCAGCCCCCGTTTCGGCAGGAGACAAGAGACCCAGTACTTC. Its protein product is CASSPRFGRRQETQYF.